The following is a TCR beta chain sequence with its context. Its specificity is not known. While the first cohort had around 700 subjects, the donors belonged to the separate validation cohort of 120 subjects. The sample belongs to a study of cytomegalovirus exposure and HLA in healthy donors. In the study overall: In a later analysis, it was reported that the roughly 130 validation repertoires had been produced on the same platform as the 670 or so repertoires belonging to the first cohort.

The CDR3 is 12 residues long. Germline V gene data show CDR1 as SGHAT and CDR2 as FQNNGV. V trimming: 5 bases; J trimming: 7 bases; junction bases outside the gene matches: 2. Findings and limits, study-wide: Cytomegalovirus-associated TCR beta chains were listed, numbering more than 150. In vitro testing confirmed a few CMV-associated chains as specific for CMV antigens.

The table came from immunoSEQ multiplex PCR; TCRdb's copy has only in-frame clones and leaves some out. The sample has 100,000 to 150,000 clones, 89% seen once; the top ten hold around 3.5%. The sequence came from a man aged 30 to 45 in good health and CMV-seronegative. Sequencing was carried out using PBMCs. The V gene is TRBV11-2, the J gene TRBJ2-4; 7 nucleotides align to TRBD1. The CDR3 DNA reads TGTGCCAGCAGCCCGGGACAGAACATTCAGTACTTC. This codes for CASSPGQNIQYF.